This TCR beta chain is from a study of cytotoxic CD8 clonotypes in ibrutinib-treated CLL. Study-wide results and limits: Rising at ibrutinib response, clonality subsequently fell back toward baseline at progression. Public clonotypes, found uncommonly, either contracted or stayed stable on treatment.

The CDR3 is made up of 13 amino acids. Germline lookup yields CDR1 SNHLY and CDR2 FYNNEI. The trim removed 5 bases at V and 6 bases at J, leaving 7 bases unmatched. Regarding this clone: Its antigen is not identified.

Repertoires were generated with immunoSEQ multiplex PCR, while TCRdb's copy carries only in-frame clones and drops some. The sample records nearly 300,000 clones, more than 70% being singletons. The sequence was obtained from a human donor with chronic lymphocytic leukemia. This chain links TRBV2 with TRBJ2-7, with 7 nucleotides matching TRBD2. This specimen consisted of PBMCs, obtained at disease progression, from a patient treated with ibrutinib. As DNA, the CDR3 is TGTGCCAGCAGTAGGGGCGGGAGCATCGAGCAGTACTTC. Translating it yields CASSRGGSIEQYF.